A selection of T cell receptor beta chains follows, all from one sample in a study of T-cell reconstitution after alpha-beta-depleted transplantation in children. TCRdb used MiXCR to reprocess the PCR reads, holding one entry per CDR3 protein. Here the sample spans approximately 590,000 distinct CDR3 sequences, about 11% being singletons. Sample: PBMCs from the stem cell graft donor, taken from the stem cell graft. The receptors derive from a human donor who donated a stem cell graft to a child with acute myeloid leukemia. CDR3s include the opening cysteine and the closing phenylalanine or tryptophan. The D gene is left open where the match is weak. Expanded clones are given a class, and other clones once, few, many or no size at all.

cdr3_aa: CSTSLAGNIQYF
cdr3_nt: TGCAGCACCTCCTTAGCGGGAAACATTCAGTACTTC
v_call: TRBV29-1
d_call: TRBD2
clone_size: NA
j_call: TRBJ2-4

cdr3_aa: CASSPDRALGQPQHF
cdr3_nt: TGCGCCAGCAGCCCGGACAGGGCCCTGGGTCAGCCCCAGCATTTT
v_call: TRBV5-1
d_call: TRBD1
clone_size: few
j_call: TRBJ1-5

cdr3_aa: CSAGHTGLRGGELFF
cdr3_nt: TGCAGTGCTGGGCATACGGGACTACGGGGCGGGGAGCTGTTTTTT
v_call: TRBV20-1
d_call: TRBD2
clone_size: NA
j_call: TRBJ2-2

cdr3_aa: CASSLQAPFYGYTF
cdr3_nt: TGTGCCAGCAGCTTACAGGCCCCGTTCTATGGCTACACCTTC
v_call: TRBV7-9
d_call: NA
clone_size: NA
j_call: TRBJ1-2

cdr3_aa: CASSQNLWGVGGYTF
cdr3_nt: TGTGCCAGCAGCCAAAACCTTTGGGGTGTGGGTGGCTACACCTTC
v_call: TRBV3-1
d_call: NA
clone_size: few
j_call: TRBJ1-2

cdr3_aa: CSASRLAGTVTDTQYF
cdr3_nt: TGCAGTGCCAGCAGACTAGCGGGAACGGTCACAGATACGCAGTATTTT
v_call: TRBV20-1
d_call: TRBD2
clone_size: NA
j_call: TRBJ2-3

cdr3_aa: CASSQDGDGDEQYF
cdr3_nt: TGTGCCAGCAGCCAAGACGGAGACGGCGACGAGCAGTACTTC
v_call: TRBV4-2
d_call: NA
clone_size: NA
j_call: TRBJ2-7

cdr3_aa: CASSLAGGRNTQYF
cdr3_nt: TGTGCCAGCAGCTTGGCCGGCGGGCGAAACACCCAGTACTTC
v_call: TRBV5-6
d_call: NA
clone_size: NA
j_call: TRBJ2-5

cdr3_aa: CASSADRNTEAFF
cdr3_nt: TGTGCCAGCAGTGCCGACAGAAACACTGAAGCTTTCTTT
v_call: TRBV2
d_call: NA
clone_size: few
j_call: TRBJ1-1

cdr3_aa: CASTLGGRGRRTGELFF
cdr3_nt: TGTGCCAGCACCTTAGGCGGAAGGGGGCGTCGCACCGGGGAGCTGTTTTTT
v_call: TRBV6-1
d_call: TRBD1
clone_size: NA
j_call: TRBJ2-2

cdr3_aa: CASGFSLTQETQYF
cdr3_nt: TGTGCTAGTGGTTTTTCACTAACCCAAGAGACCCAGTACTTC
v_call: TRBV12-5
d_call: NA
clone_size: few
j_call: TRBJ2-5

cdr3_aa: CSVEVGLASNTGELFF
cdr3_nt: TGCAGCGTTGAAGTGGGACTAGCTTCGAACACCGGGGAGCTGTTTTTT
v_call: TRBV29-1
d_call: TRBD2
clone_size: few
j_call: TRBJ2-2

cdr3_aa: CATSSGRWDEQYF
cdr3_nt: TGTGCCACCAGCAGCGGGAGATGGGACGAGCAGTACTTC
v_call: TRBV15
d_call: NA
clone_size: NA
j_call: TRBJ2-7

cdr3_aa: CASSLTAETQYF
cdr3_nt: TGTGCCAGCAGTCTCACGGCGGAGACCCAGTACTTC
v_call: TRBV12-3/TRBV12-4
d_call: NA
clone_size: many
j_call: TRBJ2-5

cdr3_aa: CASSLGQTYGYTF
cdr3_nt: TGTGCCAGCAGCTTGGGACAGACCTATGGCTACACCTTC
v_call: TRBV7-2
d_call: TRBD1
clone_size: many
j_call: TRBJ1-2

cdr3_aa: CASSLDPSSANTQYF
cdr3_nt: TGTGCCAGCAGCTTAGACCCTAGCAGCGCGAATACGCAGTATTTT
v_call: TRBV7-2
d_call: NA
clone_size: NA
j_call: TRBJ2-3

cdr3_aa: CSARDQNRQKGYTF
cdr3_nt: TGCAGTGCTAGAGATCAGAACAGACAGAAAGGCTACACCTTC
v_call: TRBV20-1
d_call: NA
clone_size: NA
j_call: TRBJ1-2

cdr3_aa: CASSETGRQSYEQYF
cdr3_nt: TGTGCCAGCAGTGAAACGGGACGACAATCCTACGAGCAGTACTTC
v_call: TRBV25-1
d_call: NA
clone_size: NA
j_call: TRBJ2-7

cdr3_aa: CASRGTSGRGANVLTF
cdr3_nt: TGTGCCAGCAGAGGGACTAGCGGGAGGGGGGCCAACGTCCTGACTTTC
v_call: TRBV12-3/TRBV12-4
d_call: TRBD2
clone_size: many
j_call: TRBJ2-6

cdr3_aa: CSVEDRGDSYEQYF
cdr3_nt: TGCAGCGTTGAAGACAGGGGCGACTCCTACGAGCAGTACTTC
v_call: TRBV29-1
d_call: NA
clone_size: NA
j_call: TRBJ2-7

cdr3_aa: CSVESGRRGTDTQYF
cdr3_nt: TGCAGCGTTGAGAGCGGGAGGAGAGGCACAGATACGCAGTATTTT
v_call: TRBV29-1
d_call: TRBD2
clone_size: many
j_call: TRBJ2-3

cdr3_aa: CASSSGGVGSYEQYF
cdr3_nt: TGCGCCAGCAGCTCGGGCGGAGTTGGATCCTACGAGCAGTACTTC
v_call: TRBV5-1
d_call: NA
clone_size: many
j_call: TRBJ2-7

cdr3_aa: CASSANYGYTF
cdr3_nt: TGTGCCAGCAGCGCTAACTATGGCTACACCTTC
v_call: TRBV2
d_call: NA
clone_size: many
j_call: TRBJ1-2

cdr3_aa: CATGGRALGTYNEQFF
cdr3_nt: TGTGCCACAGGCGGGAGGGCCTTAGGGACCTACAATGAGCAGTTCTTC
v_call: TRBV19
d_call: TRBD2
clone_size: NA
j_call: TRBJ2-1

cdr3_aa: CASSFPGGDNQPQHF
cdr3_nt: TGTGCCAGCAGTTTCCCGGGGGGGGATAATCAGCCCCAGCATTTT
v_call: TRBV28
d_call: NA
clone_size: many
j_call: TRBJ1-5

cdr3_aa: CASSKAGGDF
cdr3_nt: TGTGCCAGCAGCAAAGCGGGGGGGGACTTC
v_call: TRBV21-1
d_call: NA
clone_size: NA
j_call: TRBJ2-7

cdr3_aa: CSVEVPGISYNEQFF
cdr3_nt: TGCAGCGTTGAAGTCCCGGGCATATCCTACAATGAGCAGTTCTTC
v_call: TRBV29-1
d_call: NA
clone_size: many
j_call: TRBJ2-1

cdr3_aa: CASSWDWDEQFF
cdr3_nt: TGCGCCAGCAGCTGGGACTGGGATGAGCAGTTCTTC
v_call: TRBV5-1
d_call: NA
clone_size: NA
j_call: TRBJ2-1

cdr3_aa: CATSDLEGSRGPSNQPQHF
cdr3_nt: TGTGCCACCAGTGATTTGGAGGGCTCTAGGGGTCCCTCCAATCAGCCCCAGCATTTT
v_call: TRBV24-1
d_call: NA
clone_size: NA
j_call: TRBJ1-5